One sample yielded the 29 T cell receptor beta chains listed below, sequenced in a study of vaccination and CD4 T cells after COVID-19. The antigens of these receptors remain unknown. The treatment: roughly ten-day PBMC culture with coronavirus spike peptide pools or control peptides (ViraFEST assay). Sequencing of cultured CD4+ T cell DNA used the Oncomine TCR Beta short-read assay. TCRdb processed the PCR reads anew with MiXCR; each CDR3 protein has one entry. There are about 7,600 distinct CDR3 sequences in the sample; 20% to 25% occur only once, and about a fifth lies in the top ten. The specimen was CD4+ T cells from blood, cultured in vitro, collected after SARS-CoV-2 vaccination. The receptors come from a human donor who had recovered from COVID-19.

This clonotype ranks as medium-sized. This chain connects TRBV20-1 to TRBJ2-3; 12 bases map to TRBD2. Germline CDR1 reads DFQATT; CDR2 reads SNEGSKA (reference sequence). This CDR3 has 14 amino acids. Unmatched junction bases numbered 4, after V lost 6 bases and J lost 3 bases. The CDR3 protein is CSATTSGRTDTQYF. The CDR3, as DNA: TGCAGTGCAACGACTAGCGGGAGAACAGATACGCAGTATTTT.

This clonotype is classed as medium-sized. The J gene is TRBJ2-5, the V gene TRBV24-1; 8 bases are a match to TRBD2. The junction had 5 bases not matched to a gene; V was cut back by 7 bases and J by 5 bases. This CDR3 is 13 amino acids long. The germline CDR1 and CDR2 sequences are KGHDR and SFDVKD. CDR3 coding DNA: TGTGCCACCAGCCTAGCGGGTAGGGAGACCCAGTACTTC. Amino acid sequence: CATSLAGRETQYF.

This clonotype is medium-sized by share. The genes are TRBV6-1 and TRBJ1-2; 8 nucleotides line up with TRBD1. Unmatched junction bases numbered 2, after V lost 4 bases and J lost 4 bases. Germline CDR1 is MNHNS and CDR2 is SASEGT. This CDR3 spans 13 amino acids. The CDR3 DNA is TGTGCCAGCAGTGGGGACAGGTTCTATGGCTACACCTTC. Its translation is CASSGDRFYGYTF.

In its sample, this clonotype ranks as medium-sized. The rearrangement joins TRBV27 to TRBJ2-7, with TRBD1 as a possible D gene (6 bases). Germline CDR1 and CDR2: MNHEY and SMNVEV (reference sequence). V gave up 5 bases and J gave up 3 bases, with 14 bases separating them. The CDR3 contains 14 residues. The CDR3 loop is CASSGGQGLYEQYF. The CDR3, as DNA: TGTGCCAGCAGTGGCGGTCAGGGGCTCTACGAGCAGTACTTC.

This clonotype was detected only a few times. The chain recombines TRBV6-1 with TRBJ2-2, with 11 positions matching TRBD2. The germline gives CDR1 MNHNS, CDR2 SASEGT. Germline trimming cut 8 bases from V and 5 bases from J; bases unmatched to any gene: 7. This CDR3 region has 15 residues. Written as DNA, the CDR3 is TGTGCCAGCCGGGCCGGGACTAGCGGAACCGGGGAGCTGTTTTTT. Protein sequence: CASRAGTSGTGELFF.

The CDR3 spells CSARVGRGQNEQFF. The CDR3 bases are TGCAGTGCTAGAGTGGGGAGGGGCCAAAATGAGCAGTTCTTC. The rearrangement uses TRBV20-1 and TRBJ2-1, with 7 bases that match TRBD2. The germline CDR1 and CDR2 sequences are DFQATT and SNEGSKA (reference sequence). This CDR3 contains 14 residues. V shed 1 base, J shed 7 bases, and the junction held 7 bases outside the gene matches.

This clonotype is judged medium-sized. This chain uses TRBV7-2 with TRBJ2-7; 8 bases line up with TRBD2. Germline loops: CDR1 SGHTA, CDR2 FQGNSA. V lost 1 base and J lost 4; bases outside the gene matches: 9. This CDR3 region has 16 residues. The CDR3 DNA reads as TGTGCCAGCAGCTTAGGACCGGGACTAGGGAAGTACGAGCAGTACTTC. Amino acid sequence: CASSLGPGLGKYEQYF.

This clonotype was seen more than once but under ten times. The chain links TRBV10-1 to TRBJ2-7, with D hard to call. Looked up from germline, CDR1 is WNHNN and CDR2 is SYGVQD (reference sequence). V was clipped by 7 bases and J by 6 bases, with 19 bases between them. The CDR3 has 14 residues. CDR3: CASTPLSFCSEQYF. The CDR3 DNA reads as TGCGCCAGCACCCCACTTTCCTTTTGTAGCGAGCAGTACTTC.

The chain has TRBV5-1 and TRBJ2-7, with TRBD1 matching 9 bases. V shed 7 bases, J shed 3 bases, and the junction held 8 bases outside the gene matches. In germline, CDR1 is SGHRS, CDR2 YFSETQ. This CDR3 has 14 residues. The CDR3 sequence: CASEPGTGHYEQYF. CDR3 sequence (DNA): TGCGCCAGCGAACCCGGGACAGGGCACTACGAGCAGTACTTC.

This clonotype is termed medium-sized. This CDR3 is CATSREASDEQYF. The DNA for the CDR3 is TGTGCCACCAGCAGAGAGGCATCCGACGAGCAGTACTTC. V is TRBV15 and J is TRBJ2-7; D not certain. Looked up from germline, CDR1 is LNHNV and CDR2 is YYDKDF (reference sequence). The CDR3 is 13 amino acids. V was shortened by 0 bases and J by 5 bases, with 8 bases between the two germline ends.

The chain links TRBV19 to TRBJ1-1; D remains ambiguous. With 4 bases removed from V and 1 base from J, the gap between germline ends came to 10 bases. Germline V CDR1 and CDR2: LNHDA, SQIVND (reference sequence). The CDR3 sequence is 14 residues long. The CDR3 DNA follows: TGTGCCAGTAGTACCAGTCCGCCGAACACTGAAGCTTTCTTT. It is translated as CASSTSPPNTEAFF.

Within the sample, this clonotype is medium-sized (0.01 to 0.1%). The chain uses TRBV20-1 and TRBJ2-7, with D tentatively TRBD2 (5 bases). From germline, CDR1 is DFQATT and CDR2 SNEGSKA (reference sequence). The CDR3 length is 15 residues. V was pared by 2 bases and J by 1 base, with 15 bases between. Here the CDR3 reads CSARPLPRGSYEQYF. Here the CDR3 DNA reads TGCAGTGCTAGACCCCTACCCCGGGGATCCTACGAGCAGTACTTC.

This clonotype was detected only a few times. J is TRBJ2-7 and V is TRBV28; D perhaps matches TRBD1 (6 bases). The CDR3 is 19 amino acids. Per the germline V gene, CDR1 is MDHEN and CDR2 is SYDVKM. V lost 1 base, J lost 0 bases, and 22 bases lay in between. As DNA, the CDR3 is TGTGCCAGCAGTTTATTTAAGGGAAGGGGTCAGGGGAGCTCCTACGAGCAGTACTTC. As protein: CASSLFKGRGQGSSYEQYF.

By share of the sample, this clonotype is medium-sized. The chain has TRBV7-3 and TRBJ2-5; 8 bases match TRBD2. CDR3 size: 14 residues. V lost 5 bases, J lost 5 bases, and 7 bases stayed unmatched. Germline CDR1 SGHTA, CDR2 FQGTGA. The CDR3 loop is CASSRGGLGETQYF. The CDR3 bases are TGTGCCAGCAGCCGGGGGGGGCTCGGGGAGACCCAGTACTTC.

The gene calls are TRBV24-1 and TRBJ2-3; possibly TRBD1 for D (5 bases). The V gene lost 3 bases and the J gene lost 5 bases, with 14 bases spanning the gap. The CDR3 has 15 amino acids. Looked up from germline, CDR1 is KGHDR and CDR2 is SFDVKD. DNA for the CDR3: TGTGCCACCAGTGATCCCCAGGGTGGGGTAGATACGCAGTATTTT. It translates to CATSDPQGGVDTQYF.

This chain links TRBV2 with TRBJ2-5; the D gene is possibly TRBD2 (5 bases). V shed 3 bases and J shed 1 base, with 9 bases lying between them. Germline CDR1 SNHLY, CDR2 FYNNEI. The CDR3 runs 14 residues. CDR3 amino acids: CASSDSGSQETQYF. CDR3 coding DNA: TGTGCCAGCAGTGATTCGGGAAGCCAAGAGACCCAGTACTTC.

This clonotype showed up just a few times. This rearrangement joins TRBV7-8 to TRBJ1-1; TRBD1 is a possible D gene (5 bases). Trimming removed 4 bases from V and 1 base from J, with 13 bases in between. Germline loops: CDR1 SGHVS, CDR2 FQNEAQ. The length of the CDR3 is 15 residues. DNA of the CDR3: TGTGCCAGCAGCTCCAGGGTGGCCCGGAACACTGAAGCTTTCTTT. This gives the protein CASSSRVARNTEAFF.

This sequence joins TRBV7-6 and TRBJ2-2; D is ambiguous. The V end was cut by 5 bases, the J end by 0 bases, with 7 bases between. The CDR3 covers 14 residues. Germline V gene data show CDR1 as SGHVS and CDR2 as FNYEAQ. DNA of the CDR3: TGTGCCAGCAGCCTATACGCGAACACCGGGGAGCTGTTTTTT. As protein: CASSLYANTGELFF.

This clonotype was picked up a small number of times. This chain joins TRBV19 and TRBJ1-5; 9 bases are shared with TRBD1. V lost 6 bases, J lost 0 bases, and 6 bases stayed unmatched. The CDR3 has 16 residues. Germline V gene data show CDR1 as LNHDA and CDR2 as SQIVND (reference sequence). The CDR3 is CASSLTGGFSNQPQHF. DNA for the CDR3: TGTGCCAGTAGCCTCACAGGGGGCTTTAGCAATCAGCCCCAGCATTTT.

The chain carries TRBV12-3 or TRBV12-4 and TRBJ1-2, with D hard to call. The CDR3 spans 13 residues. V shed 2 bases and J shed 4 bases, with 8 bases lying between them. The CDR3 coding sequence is TGTGCCAGCAGTTTATGGAGCTCCTATGGCTACACCTTC. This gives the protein CASSLWSSYGYTF.

The CDR3 coding sequence is TGTGCCAGCAGTTCGTGGAGCTCCTACAATGAGCAGTTCTTC. Translating it yields CASSSWSSYNEQFF. The chain uses TRBV28 and TRBJ2-1, with D unclear. Trimming took 4 bases from V and 0 from J, leaving 7 bases between them. The germline gives CDR1 MDHEN, CDR2 SYDVKM. This CDR3 is 14 amino acids long.

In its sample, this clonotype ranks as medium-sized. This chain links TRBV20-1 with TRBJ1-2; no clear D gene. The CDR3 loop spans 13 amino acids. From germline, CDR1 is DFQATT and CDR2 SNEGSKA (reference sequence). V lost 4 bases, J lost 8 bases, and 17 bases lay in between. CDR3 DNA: TGCAGTGCTAAGGTGCGCACAAACGGAGGCTACACCTTC. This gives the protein CSAKVRTNGGYTF.

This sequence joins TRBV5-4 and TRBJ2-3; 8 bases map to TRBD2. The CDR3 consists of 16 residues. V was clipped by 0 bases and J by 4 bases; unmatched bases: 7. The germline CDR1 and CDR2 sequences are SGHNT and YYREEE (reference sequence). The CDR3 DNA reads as TGTGCCAGCAGCTTGGTGGGCGGGGGGCGGGCAGATACGCAGTATTTT. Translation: CASSLVGGGRADTQYF.

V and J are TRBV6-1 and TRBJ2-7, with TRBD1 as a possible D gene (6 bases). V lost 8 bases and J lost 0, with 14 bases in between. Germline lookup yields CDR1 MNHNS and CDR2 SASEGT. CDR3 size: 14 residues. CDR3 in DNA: TGTGCCAGCGCAGGGGACGATAGCTCCTACGAGCAGTACTTC. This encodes CASAGDDSSYEQYF.

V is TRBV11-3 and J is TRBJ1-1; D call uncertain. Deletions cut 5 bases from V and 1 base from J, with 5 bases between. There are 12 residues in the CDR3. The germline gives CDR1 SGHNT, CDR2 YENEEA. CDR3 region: CASSGENTEAFF. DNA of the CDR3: TGTGCCAGCAGCGGGGAGAACACTGAAGCTTTCTTT.

As DNA, the CDR3 is TGTGCCGGCAACGAGGAGGGGATCGGCTATGGCTACACCTTC. Translation gives CAGNEEGIGYGYTF. The chain combines TRBV7-2 with TRBJ1-2; maybe TRBD1 (5 bases). V was pared by 11 bases and J by 4 bases, with 20 bases between. Germline values: CDR1 SGHTA, CDR2 FQGNSA. The CDR3 extends over 14 amino acids.

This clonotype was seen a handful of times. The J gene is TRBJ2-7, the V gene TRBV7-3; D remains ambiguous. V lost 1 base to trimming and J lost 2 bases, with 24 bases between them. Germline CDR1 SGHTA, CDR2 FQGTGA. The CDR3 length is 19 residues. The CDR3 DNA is TGTGCCAGCAGCTTAAACATGCGTGTGCCAGGAGATACAACCTACGAGCAGTACTTC. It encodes CASSLNMRVPGDTTYEQYF.

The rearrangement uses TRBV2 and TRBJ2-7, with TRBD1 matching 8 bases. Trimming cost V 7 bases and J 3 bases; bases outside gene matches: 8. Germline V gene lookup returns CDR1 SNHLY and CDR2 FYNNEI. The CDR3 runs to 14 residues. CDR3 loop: CASKRSGQGYEQYF. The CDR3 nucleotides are TGTGCCAGCAAACGGTCAGGACAGGGCTACGAGCAGTACTTC.

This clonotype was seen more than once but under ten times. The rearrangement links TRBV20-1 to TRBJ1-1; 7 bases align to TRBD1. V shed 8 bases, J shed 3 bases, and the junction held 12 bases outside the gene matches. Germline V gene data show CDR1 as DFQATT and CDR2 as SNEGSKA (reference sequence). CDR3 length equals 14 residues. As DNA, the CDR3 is TGCAGTCCCCTAGGGTGGCAGGGGGACACTGAAGCTTTCTTT. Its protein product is CSPLGWQGDTEAFF.